This T cell receptor (beta chain) derives from a study of blood T cell repertoires in COVID-19. Background on the study: Samples representing acute and convalescent COVID-19 were sourced from the United States, Italy and Spain. Sources were T cells, B-cell-depleted T cells, or PBMCs; the material itself was cDNA or gDNA.

How the authors handled the data: How many nucleated cells were present was estimated from reference gene primer amplification. Here immunoSEQ multiplex PCR was the method, and the copy in TCRdb shows in-frame clones only, minus some. V and J calls and clone size follow that table, whereas D and trimming were derived from the DNA. Altogether roughly 200,000 clones are present, 88% being singletons, with the ten largest covering around 1.5%. V lost 6 bases, J lost 7 bases, and 19 bases lay in between. This CDR3 contains 14 residues. Germline CDR1 MNHEY, CDR2 SMNVEV (reference sequence). The sequence was obtained from a man aged 18 to 35 with active or convalescent COVID-19. The genes are TRBV27 and TRBJ2-7; D is uncertain. Sequenced material: peripheral blood. The CDR3 sequence: CASRQRGFGGEQYF. The CDR3 DNA is TGTGCCAGCAGACAAAGAGGATTTGGTGGTGAGCAGTACTTC.